A single T cell receptor (beta chain) is shown here with its context. Only in-frame clones appear in the TCRdb table, and some are missing; sequencing was by immunoSEQ multiplex PCR. The table includes under 650,000 clones, approximately 95% detected once. This record comes from a study of shared clonotypes between healthy human individuals. This clonotype was sampled from a woman in her 30s in good health. The sample consisted of naive CD4+ T cells sorted from blood. Subset denoted: CD45RA+ positively selected.

The CDR3 bases are TGTGCCAGCAGTGAAGTGGCCTATCCCTCCTACGAGCAGTACTTC. Translated: CASSEVAYPSYEQYF. The chain links TRBV6-1 to TRBJ2-7; D unresolved. This CDR3 is built from 15 residues. V was clipped by 1 base and J by 0 bases, with 10 bases between them. CDR1 and CDR2 (germline): MNHNS, SASEGT.